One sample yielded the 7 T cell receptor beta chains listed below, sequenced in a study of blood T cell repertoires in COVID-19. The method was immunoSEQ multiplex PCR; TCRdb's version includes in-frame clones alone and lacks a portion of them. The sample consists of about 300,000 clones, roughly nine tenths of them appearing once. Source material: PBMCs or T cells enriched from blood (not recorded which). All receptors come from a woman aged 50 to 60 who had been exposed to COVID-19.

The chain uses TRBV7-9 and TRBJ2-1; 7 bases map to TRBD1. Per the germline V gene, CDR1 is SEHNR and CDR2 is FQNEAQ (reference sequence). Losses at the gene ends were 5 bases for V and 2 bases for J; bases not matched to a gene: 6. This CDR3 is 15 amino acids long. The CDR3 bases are TGTGCCAGCAGCCCCGGGACAGAGACCTACAATGAGCAGTTCTTC. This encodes CASSPGTETYNEQFF.

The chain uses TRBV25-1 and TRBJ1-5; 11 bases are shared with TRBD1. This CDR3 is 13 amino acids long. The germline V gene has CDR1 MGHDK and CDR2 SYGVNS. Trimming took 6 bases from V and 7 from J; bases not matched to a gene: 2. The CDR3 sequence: CASRGDRGQPQHF. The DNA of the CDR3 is TGTGCCAGCAGAGGGGACAGGGGGCAGCCCCAGCATTTT.

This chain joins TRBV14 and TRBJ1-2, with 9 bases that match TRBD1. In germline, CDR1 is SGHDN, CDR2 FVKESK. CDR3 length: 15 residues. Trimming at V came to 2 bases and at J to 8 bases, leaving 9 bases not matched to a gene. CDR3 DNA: TGTGCCAGCAGCCAAACTCGTGGGACAGGGTTGGGCTACACCTTC. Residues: CASSQTRGTGLGYTF.

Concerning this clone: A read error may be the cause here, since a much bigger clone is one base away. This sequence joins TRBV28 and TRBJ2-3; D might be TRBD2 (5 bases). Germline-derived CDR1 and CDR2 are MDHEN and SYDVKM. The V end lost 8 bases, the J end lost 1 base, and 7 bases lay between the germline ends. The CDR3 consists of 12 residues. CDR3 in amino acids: CASGAGTDTQYF. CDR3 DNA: TGTGCCAGCGGAGCGGGCACAGATACGCAGTATTTT.

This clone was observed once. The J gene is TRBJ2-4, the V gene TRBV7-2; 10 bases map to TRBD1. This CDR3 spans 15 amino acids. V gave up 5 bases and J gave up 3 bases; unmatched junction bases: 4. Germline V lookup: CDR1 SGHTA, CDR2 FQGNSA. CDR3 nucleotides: TGTGCCAGCAGCGAGGACAGGGGGGGCAAAAACATTCAGTACTTC. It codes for CASSEDRGGKNIQYF.

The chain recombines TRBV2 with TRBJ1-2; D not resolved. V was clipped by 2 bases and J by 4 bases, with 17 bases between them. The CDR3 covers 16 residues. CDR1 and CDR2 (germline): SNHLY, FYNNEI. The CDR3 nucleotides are TGTGCCAGCAGTGAAAATTACGTTCTGGGCAGCTATGGCTACACCTTC. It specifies CASSENYVLGSYGYTF. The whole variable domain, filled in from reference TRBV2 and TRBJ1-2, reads EPEVTQTPSHQVTQMGQEVILRCVPISNHLYFYWYRQILGQKVEFLVSFYNNEISEKSEIFDDQFSVERPDGSNFTLKIRSTKLEDSAMYFCASSENYVLGSYGYTFGSGTRLTVV.

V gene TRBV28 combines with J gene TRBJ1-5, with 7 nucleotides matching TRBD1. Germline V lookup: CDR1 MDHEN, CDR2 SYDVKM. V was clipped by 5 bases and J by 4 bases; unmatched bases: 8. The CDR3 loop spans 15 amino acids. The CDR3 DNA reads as TGTGCCAGCAGTAGCGACAGGGTTAGAAATCAGCCCCAGCATTTT. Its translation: CASSSDRVRNQPQHF.